This TCR beta chain was identified during a study of T-cell reconstitution after alpha-beta-depleted transplantation in children. The CDR3 totals 15 residues. The V gene lost 4 bases and the J gene lost 4 bases, with 18 bases spanning the gap. Germline V CDR1 and CDR2: SGHDT, YYEEEE. Researchers prepared the TCRbeta library using unique molecular identifiers, the study reports. Each CDR3 protein gets one entry after TCRdb re-called the PCR reads with MiXCR. The profile covers around 380,000 distinct CDR3 sequences, with 9.5% to 13% appearing a single time and 4.5% to 7% taken by the ten largest. The chain joins TRBV5-6 to TRBJ2-7, with D maybe TRBD2 (5 bases). The receptor was isolated from a human donor who donated a stem cell graft to a child with acute myeloid leukemia. This specimen was PBMCs from the stem cell graft donor, taken from the stem cell graft. The CDR3 loop is CASSRSLSGGYEQYV. The DNA of the CDR3 is TGTGCCAGCAGCCGAAGTTTATCTGGCGGGTACGAGCAGTACGTC.